The present T cell receptor beta chain was sequenced within a study of blood T cell repertoires in COVID-19. Study summary: There were acute and convalescent COVID-19 samples, and they came from the United States, Italy and Spain.

The CDR3 covers 15 residues. Germline-derived CDR1 and CDR2 are KGHDR and SFDVKD. The V and J ends lost 5 bases and 6 bases, in that order; junction bases with no gene match: 4. In the authors' methods: Estimation of nucleated cell counts relied on the amplification of reference gene primers. Sequencing was performed with immunoSEQ multiplex PCR; in TCRdb, only in-frame clones are kept and a portion is missing. That table furnishes V, J and clone size, whereas the DNA furnished D and trimming. The repertoire includes a few hundred thousand clones, approximately 86% of them detected once, and roughly 2.4% sits in the top ten.

V is TRBV24-1 and J is TRBJ2-3; TRBD2 aligns across 13 bases. This receptor was identified in a woman in her forties or fifties who had recovered from COVID-19. Material for sequencing was peripheral blood. The CDR3 DNA is TGTGCCACCAGTGCCAAGACTAGCGGGAGGGATACGCAGTATTTT. Translation: CATSAKTSGRDTQYF.